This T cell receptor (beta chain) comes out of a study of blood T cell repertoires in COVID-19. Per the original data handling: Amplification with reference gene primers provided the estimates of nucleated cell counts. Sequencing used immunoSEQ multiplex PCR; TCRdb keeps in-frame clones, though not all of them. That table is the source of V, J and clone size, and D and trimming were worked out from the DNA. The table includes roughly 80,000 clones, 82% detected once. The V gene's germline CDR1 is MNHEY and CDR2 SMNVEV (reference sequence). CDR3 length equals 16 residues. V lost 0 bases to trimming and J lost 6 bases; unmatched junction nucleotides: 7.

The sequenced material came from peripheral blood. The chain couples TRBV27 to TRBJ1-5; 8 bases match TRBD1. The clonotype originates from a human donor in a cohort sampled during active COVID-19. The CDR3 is CASSLSFRGQRQPQHF. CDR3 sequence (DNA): TGTGCCAGCAGTTTATCTTTCAGGGGGCAGCGTCAGCCCCAGCATTTT.